These 21 T cell receptor beta chains originate from one sample sequenced in a study of blood T cell repertoires in COVID-19. Data came from immunoSEQ multiplex PCR; TCRdb stores just in-frame clones and leaves some out. The sample shows roughly 90,000 clones, 80% of them seen only once. Input material: peripheral blood. Source of these receptors: a woman aged 70-85 years with acute or convalescent COVID-19.

The chain links TRBV5-1 to TRBJ1-4; the D is unclear. This CDR3 region has 13 residues. Germline V gives CDR1 SGHRS, CDR2 YFSETQ. V lost 0 bases to trimming and J lost 7 bases, with 7 bases between them. CDR3 amino acids: CASSLGHPEKLFF. CDR3 DNA: TGCGCCAGCAGCTTGGGGCACCCTGAAAAACTGTTTTTT.

This sequence joins TRBV19 and TRBJ2-7; maybe TRBD1 (7 bases). CDR1 LNHDA and CDR2 SQIVND come from the germline V gene (reference sequence). Trimming pared 3 bases from V and 6 bases from J, leaving 18 bases between. This CDR3 region has 15 residues. The CDR3 region has the DNA TGTGCCAGTAGTATGGCGGGACAGAGAAGAGGCGAGCAGTACTTC. This gives the protein CASSMAGQRRGEQYF. Supplemented by reference TRBV19 and TRBJ2-7, the full variable domain reads DGGITQSPKYLFRKEGQNVTLSCEQNLNHDAMYWYRQDPGQGLRLIYYSQIVNDFQKGDIAEGYSVSREKKESFPLTVTSAQKNPTAFYLCASSMAGQRRGEQYFGPGTRLTVT.

The V and J genes are TRBV9 and TRBJ1-2; D is perhaps TRBD1 (5 bases). The germline V gene encodes CDR1 SGDLS and CDR2 YYNGEE. The CDR3 runs to 13 residues. Trimming took off 0 bases at V and 3 bases at J, with 6 bases between the two ends. The CDR3 region is CASSVGDYYGYTF. CDR3 DNA: TGTGCCAGCAGCGTAGGGGACTACTATGGCTACACCTTC.

This clone was counted only a few times. V gene TRBV9 combines with J gene TRBJ2-1, with 12 bases that match TRBD2. Per the germline V gene, CDR1 is SGDLS and CDR2 is YYNGEE. CDR3 length: 16 amino acids. Trimming removed 3 bases from V and 2 bases from J; junction bases left unmatched: 3. For the CDR3, the DNA is TGTGCCAGCAGCGCGGGACTAGCGGGTCCCTACAATGAGCAGTTCTTC. Amino acids: CASSAGLAGPYNEQFF.

The V and J genes are TRBV5-1 and TRBJ2-5; D unresolved. Trimming stripped 5 bases from V and 1 base from J, with 6 bases between. The CDR3 length is 12 residues. CDR1 and CDR2 (germline): SGHRS, YFSETQ. The CDR3 protein is CASSRSQETQYF. The DNA for the CDR3 is TGCGCCAGCAGTAGAAGCCAAGAGACCCAGTACTTC.

The V gene is TRBV19, the J gene TRBJ1-1; D is uncertain. CDR1 is LNHDA, CDR2 SQIVND, per germline (reference sequence). There are 12 residues in the CDR3. Trimming removed 4 bases at V and 6 bases at J, with 9 bases between. The CDR3 is CASSTGRAEAFF. The CDR3 bases are TGTGCCAGTAGTACGGGAAGGGCTGAAGCTTTCTTT. The whole variable domain, remainder taken from reference TRBV19 and TRBJ1-1, is DGGITQSPKYLFRKEGQNVTLSCEQNLNHDAMYWYRQDPGQGLRLIYYSQIVNDFQKGDIAEGYSVSREKKESFPLTVTSAQKNPTAFYLCASSTGRAEAFFGQGTRLTVV.

The chain uses TRBV7-8 and TRBJ1-5; 7 bases are shared with TRBD1. Germline CDR1 and CDR2: SGHVS and FQNEAQ. The length of the CDR3 is 17 residues. After removal of 1 base from V and 6 bases from J, the junction contained 12 bases not matched to a gene. CDR3 residues: CASSLGTGLTPGQPQHF. CDR3 bases: TGTGCCAGCAGCTTAGGGACAGGACTAACTCCGGGTCAGCCCCAGCATTTT.

The chain combines TRBV28 with TRBJ2-1, with D possibly being TRBD1 (6 bases). CDR3 size: 15 residues. Per the germline V gene, CDR1 is MDHEN and CDR2 is SYDVKM. V was pared by 3 bases and J by 0 bases, with 9 bases between. The CDR3 protein is CASSLSRGSYNEQFF. For the CDR3, the DNA is TGTGCCAGCAGTTTGTCCAGGGGCTCCTACAATGAGCAGTTCTTC.

V is TRBV27 and J is TRBJ1-2, with 7 bases fitting TRBD1. The germline V gene encodes CDR1 MNHEY and CDR2 SMNVEV (reference sequence). After removal of 2 bases from V and 6 bases from J, the junction contained 12 bases not matched to a gene. The CDR3 has 16 residues. CDR3 loop: CASSLRDSPPGNGYTF. The DNA for the CDR3 is TGTGCCAGCAGTTTACGGGACAGCCCCCCGGGGAATGGCTACACCTTC.

The V call is TRBV27, the J call TRBJ1-2; no firm D call. Germline CDR1 and CDR2: MNHEY and SMNVEV (reference sequence). Trimming left V 6 bases short and J 4 bases short, with 12 bases between. This CDR3 contains 13 residues. The CDR3 DNA is TGTGCCAGCAGGTCAACAGAAACCTATGGCTACACCTTC. It codes for CASRSTETYGYTF.

This rearrangement joins TRBV24-1 to TRBJ2-3, with a tentative D call TRBD1 (6 bases). This CDR3 contains 14 residues. Trimming removed 6 bases from V and 5 bases from J, with 14 bases in between. The germline V gene has CDR1 KGHDR and CDR2 SFDVKD. CDR3 region: CATSPHRDGDTQYF. In nucleotides, the CDR3 is TGTGCCACCAGTCCCCACAGGGACGGAGATACGCAGTATTTT.

This chain joins TRBV5-1 and TRBJ2-2, with D perhaps matching TRBD2 (6 bases). The CDR3 sequence is 15 residues long. The V gene's germline CDR1 is SGHRS and CDR2 YFSETQ. V was clipped by 7 bases and J by 0 bases, with 13 bases between them. CDR3 nucleotides: TGCGCCAGCTCGCTGGCGGGGTCGAACACCGGGGAGCTGTTTTTT. Its protein is CASSLAGSNTGELFF.

In this sample, this clone turned up a few times. The chain combines TRBV7-8 with TRBJ1-2; unclear D gene. Trimming removed 0 bases at V and 2 bases at J, with 7 bases between. CDR3 size: 14 residues. Germline V gene lookup returns CDR1 SGHVS and CDR2 FQNEAQ. This CDR3 reads CASSLAGRNYGYTF. Here the CDR3 DNA reads TGTGCCAGCAGCTTAGCTGGCAGAAACTATGGCTACACCTTC.

V gene TRBV7-2 combines with J gene TRBJ2-2; no definite D call. Trimming shortened V by 1 base and J by 2 bases, and 11 bases separated the two germline ends. This CDR3 is 16 amino acids long. The germline CDR1 and CDR2 sequences are SGHTA and FQGNSA. Written as DNA, the CDR3 is TGTGCCAGCAGCTTAGAATGGGCCGTAAACACCGGGGAGCTGTTTTTT. Its protein is CASSLEWAVNTGELFF.

The chain is built from TRBV18 and TRBJ1-4, with 8 positions matching TRBD1. The trim removed 2 bases at V and 1 base at J, leaving 3 bases unmatched. From germline, CDR1 is KGHSH and CDR2 LQKENI. The CDR3 extends over 16 amino acids. The CDR3 is CASSPNTGGTNEKLFF. CDR3 bases: TGTGCCAGCTCACCAAACACAGGGGGAACTAATGAAAAACTGTTTTTT.

The chain has TRBV25-1 and TRBJ2-1, with a weak D call TRBD2 (6 bases). The CDR3 spans 13 residues. Trimming took 4 bases from V and 4 from J, leaving 8 bases between them. Germline values: CDR1 MGHDK, CDR2 SYGVNS. CDR3 region: CASSAGLYNEQFF. Here the CDR3 DNA reads TGTGCCAGCAGTGCGGGACTGTACAATGAGCAGTTCTTC.

The V and J genes are TRBV27 and TRBJ2-3, with 8 bases that match TRBD2. Unmatched junction bases numbered 9, after V lost 7 bases and J lost 3 bases. Germline loops: CDR1 MNHEY, CDR2 SMNVEV (reference sequence). CDR3 length: 15 amino acids. The CDR3 DNA sequence: TGTGCCAGCAAATCCCCGTCTAGCGGGACAGATACGCAGTATTTT. Translation: CASKSPSSGTDTQYF.

The rearrangement joins TRBV6-4 to TRBJ1-6; TRBD1 matches 9 bases. The CDR3 runs 19 residues. CDR1 is MRHNA and CDR2 is SNTAGT in the germline V gene. The junction had 17 bases not matched to a gene; V was cut back by 4 bases and J by 7 bases. The CDR3, as DNA: TGTGCCAGCAGTGGTCCGTTTCCGGGACAGGGAGGTACGAATTCACCCCTCCACTTT. Its translation is CASSGPFPGQGGTNSPLHF.

The chain combines TRBV12-3 or TRBV12-4 with TRBJ1-3; D gene uncertain. The V end lost 6 bases, the J end lost 0 bases, and 6 bases lay between the germline ends. The CDR3 covers 13 residues. The CDR3 DNA is TGTGCCAGCAGATGGAGCTCTGGAAACACCATATATTTT. Protein product: CASRWSSGNTIYF.

The chain joins TRBV7-2 to TRBJ1-4, with D perhaps TRBD1 (5 bases). CDR1 SGHTA and CDR2 FQGNSA come from the germline V gene. The CDR3 has 16 amino acids. Trimming cost V 0 bases and J 7 bases, with 15 bases left between them. CDR3 DNA: TGTGCCAGCAGCTTAGCGGGAGGCAGGGTTGCTGAAAAACTGTTTTTT. Translating it yields CASSLAGGRVAEKLFF.

The genes are TRBV6-5 and TRBJ1-4, with D unresolved. Germline V gives CDR1 MNHEY, CDR2 SVGAGI. This CDR3 spans 14 amino acids. The ends were cut back, 0 bases at V and 8 bases at J, with 10 bases in the middle. CDR3 residues: CASSYSRVGEKLFF. The CDR3 coding sequence is TGTGCCAGCAGTTACTCGAGGGTTGGAGAAAAACTGTTTTTT.